Sequencing of this TCR beta chain was carried out in a study of response to subunit inactivated influenza vaccine. Looked up from germline, CDR1 is LNHNV and CDR2 is YYDKDF (reference sequence). This CDR3 is built from 13 residues. V was pared by 8 bases and J by 4 bases, with 13 bases between. TCRdb re-derived calls from the RT-PCR reads in MiXCR, one entry per CDR3 protein. The table lists 300,000 to 350,000 distinct CDR3 sequences, approximately 21% of them singletons. The rearrangement uses TRBV15 and TRBJ2-3; no firm D call. This sequence originates from a man aged 45 to 75 who received an inactivated influenza vaccine. The material was PBMCs from blood, obtained around 22 months after vaccination. The CDR3 spells CATSTPFSDTQYF. For the CDR3, the DNA is TGTGCCACCTCAACCCCCTTCTCAGATACGCAGTATTTT.